The entry that follows covers one T cell receptor (beta chain) sequence. This entry comes from a study of blood T cell repertoires in COVID-19. Overall study: COVID-19 samples collected from the United States, Italy and Spain covered acute and convalescent phases. T cells, B-cell-depleted T cells, or PBMCs provided the cDNA or gDNA that served as material.

Original methodology: Amplification of reference gene primers was used by the study to estimate nucleated cell counts. TCRdb's copy holds only in-frame clones and misses some; the assay was immunoSEQ multiplex PCR. The V and J calls and clone size were taken over from that table, and D and trimming were inferred from the DNA. Among about 85,000 clones listed, roughly 90% were seen once. This CDR3 spans 17 amino acids. In germline, CDR1 is MNHEY, CDR2 SMNVEV (reference sequence). The V gene end was trimmed by 6 bases and the J gene end by 3 bases; junction bases not matched to a gene: 13. This chain links TRBV27 with TRBJ2-1; 8 nucleotides line up with TRBD2. This clonotype was obtained from a woman aged 80 or over with active or convalescent COVID-19. Source material: peripheral blood. In DNA, the CDR3 is TGTGCCAGCAGGCCGACCCCGGGACTAGGGATCTACAATGAGCAGTTCTTC. Residues: CASRPTPGLGIYNEQFF.